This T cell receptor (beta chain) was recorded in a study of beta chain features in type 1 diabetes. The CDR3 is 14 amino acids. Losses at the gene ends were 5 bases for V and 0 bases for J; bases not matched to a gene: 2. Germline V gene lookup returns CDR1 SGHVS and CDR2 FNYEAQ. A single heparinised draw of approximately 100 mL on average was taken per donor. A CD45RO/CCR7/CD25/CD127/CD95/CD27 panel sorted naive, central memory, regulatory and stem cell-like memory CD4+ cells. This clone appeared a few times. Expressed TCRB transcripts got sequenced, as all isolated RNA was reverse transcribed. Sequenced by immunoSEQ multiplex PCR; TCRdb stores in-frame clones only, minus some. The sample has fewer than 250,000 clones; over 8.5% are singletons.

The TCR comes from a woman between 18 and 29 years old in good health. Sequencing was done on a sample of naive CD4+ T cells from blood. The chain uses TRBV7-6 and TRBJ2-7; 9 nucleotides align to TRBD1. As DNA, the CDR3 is TGTGCCAGCAGCCCGACAGGGGGCTCCTACGAGCAGTACTTC. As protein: CASSPTGGSYEQYF.